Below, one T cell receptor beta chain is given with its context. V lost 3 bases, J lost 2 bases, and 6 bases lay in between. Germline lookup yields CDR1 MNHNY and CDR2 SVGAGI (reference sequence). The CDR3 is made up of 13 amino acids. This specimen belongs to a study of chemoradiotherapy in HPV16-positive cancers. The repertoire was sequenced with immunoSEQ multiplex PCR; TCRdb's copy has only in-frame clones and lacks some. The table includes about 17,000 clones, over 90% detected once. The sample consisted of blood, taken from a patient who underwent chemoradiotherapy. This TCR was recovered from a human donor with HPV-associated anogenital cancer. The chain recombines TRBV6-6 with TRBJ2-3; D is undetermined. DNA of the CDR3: TGTGCCAGCAGTTATTTCGTCACAGATACGCAGTATTTT. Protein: CASSYFVTDTQYF.